The clone carrying this TCR beta chain has at least ten counts. Its specificity is unknown. The sample originates from a study of CD8 T cells in ankylosing spondylitis. Points from the study as a whole: In peripheral blood, disease-linked CD8+ clones occurred at relatively low frequencies.

Quantitative molecular-barcoded 5'-RACE generated the TCR beta libraries. Each CDR3 protein is one row after TCRdb ran MiXCR on the 5' RACE reads. Of about 250,000 distinct CDR3 sequences listed, approximately 24% were seen once; the top ten hold roughly 0.6%. The V end lost 0 bases, the J end lost 7 bases, and 9 bases lay between the germline ends. CDR1 is DFQATT and CDR2 is SNEGSKA in the germline V gene (reference sequence). The CDR3 sequence is 13 residues long. Sequencing was performed on blood, either unsorted or a sorted T cell fraction (not recorded which). J is TRBJ2-2 and V is TRBV20-1; no clear D. The receptor was isolated from a male donor with ankylosing spondylitis or in good health (not recorded which). CDR3 protein: CSARDNQLGELFF. In DNA form, the CDR3 reads TGCAGTGCTAGAGATAACCAGCTCGGGGAGCTGTTTTTT.